Below are 26 T cell receptor beta chains sequenced from a single sample in a study of T cell responses to AZD1222 COVID-19 vaccine. Profiled with immunoSEQ multiplex PCR; TCRdb holds only in-frame clones, not every one. The data contain 150,000 to 200,000 clones, roughly 91% of them singletons. Sample: peripheral blood, taken 28 days after the second AZD1222 dose. These TCRs come from an adult who received the AZD1222 COVID-19 vaccine.

This chain links TRBV27 with TRBJ1-5; no clear D gene. V was pared by 4 bases and J by 11 bases, with 18 bases between. The CDR3 has 14 amino acids. Germline values: CDR1 MNHEY, CDR2 SMNVEV (reference sequence). Written as DNA, the CDR3 is TGTGCCAGCAGTTCCGTCCGACTCCCTAAGGCCCAGCATTTT. Amino acid sequence: CASSSVRLPKAQHF.

The chain links TRBV3-1 (or the pseudogene TRBV3-2) to TRBJ2-7; D not resolved. Trimming took 4 bases from V and 7 from J, leaving 14 bases between them. Germline lookup yields CDR1 LGHDT and CDR2 YNNKEL (reference sequence). This CDR3 comprises 13 residues. CDR3 loop: CASSPPGVPEQYF. For the CDR3, the DNA is TGTGCCAGCAGCCCGCCTGGCGTACCGGAGCAGTACTTC.

The CDR3 reads CASSGQGSYNEQFF. In nucleotides, the CDR3 is TGTGCCAGCAGTGGACAGGGTTCCTACAATGAGCAGTTCTTC. The rearrangement links TRBV2 to TRBJ2-1; TRBD1 agrees at 7 bases. Germline CDR1 and CDR2: SNHLY and FYNNEI. The CDR3 is made up of 14 amino acids. V was clipped by 4 bases and J by 1 base; unmatched bases: 1.

This clone was found a few times. The gene calls are TRBV5-8 and TRBJ1-1; TRBD1 aligns across 7 bases. Germline CDR1 reads SGHTS; CDR2 reads YDEGEE. This CDR3 is 17 amino acids long. J lost 0 bases, V lost 4 bases, and 12 bases had no gene match. As DNA, the CDR3 is TGTGCCAGCAGCGTGATGACAGGGTCCAATTTGAACACTGAAGCTTTCTTT. It encodes CASSVMTGSNLNTEAFF.

The chain combines TRBV10-3 with TRBJ1-5; no reliable D call. Germline loops: CDR1 ENHRY, CDR2 SYGVKD. Trimming took off 10 bases at V and 2 bases at J, with 18 bases between the two ends. The CDR3 is 15 amino acids. CDR3 protein: CATVAGLEGNQPQHF. The CDR3 bases are TGTGCCACCGTGGCCGGGTTGGAGGGCAATCAGCCCCAGCATTTT.

The rearrangement joins TRBV29-1 to TRBJ2-2; unclear D gene. V lost 4 bases to trimming and J lost 0 bases, with 9 bases between them. The CDR3 consists of 14 residues. Germline V gene sequence: CDR1 SQVTM, CDR2 ANQGSEA. The DNA for the CDR3 is TGCAGCGTTGTGGTGAGCGCGAACACCGGGGAGCTGTTTTTT. This sequence encodes CSVVVSANTGELFF.

The chain combines TRBV28 with TRBJ1-5; the D gene is possibly TRBD1 (5 bases). Per germline, CDR1 MDHEN and CDR2 SYDVKM. The CDR3 length is 16 residues. V gave up 5 bases and J gave up 2 bases, with 16 bases separating them. CDR3 DNA: TGTGCCAGCAGTCCCGGGGGGGGTGGGCGCAATCAGCCCCAGCATTTT. Residues: CASSPGGGGRNQPQHF.

The J gene is TRBJ2-7, the V gene TRBV14; TRBD1 aligns across 11 bases. Germline V gives CDR1 SGHDN, CDR2 FVKESK. There are 14 residues in the CDR3. The trim removed 4 bases at V and 3 bases at J, leaving 2 bases unmatched. The CDR3 coding sequence is TGTGCCAGCAGCCTAGGGACAGGGGGCTACGAGCAGTACTTC. It codes for CASSLGTGGYEQYF.

This clone was seen a handful of times. The gene calls are TRBV6-2 or TRBV6-3 and TRBJ2-7; 11 positions match TRBD2. CDR3 length: 16 residues. The V and J ends lost 4 bases and 1 base, in that order; junction bases with no gene match: 6. Looked up from germline, CDR1 is MNHEY and CDR2 is SVGEGT. In DNA form, the CDR3 reads TGTGCCAGCAGTTCCCTAACTAGCGGGGGATCCTACGAGCAGTACTTC. It is translated as CASSSLTSGGSYEQYF.

This sequence joins TRBV5-8 and TRBJ2-7, with D unclear. Trimming removed 4 bases at V and 0 bases at J, with 11 bases between. The CDR3 length is 14 residues. CDR1 and CDR2 (germline): SGHTS, YDEGEE. CDR3 coding DNA: TGTGCCAGCAGCCGCAAGTACGACTCCTACGAGCAGTACTTC. Its translation is CASSRKYDSYEQYF. Full variable domain (outside the CDR3, taken from reference TRBV5-8 and TRBJ2-7): EAGVTQSPTHLIKTRGQQATLRCSPISGHTSVYWYQQALGLGLQFLLWYDEGEERNRGNFPPRFSGRQFPNYSSELNVNALELEDSALYLCASSRKYDSYEQYFGPGTRLTVT.

The V call is TRBV18, the J call TRBJ1-4; 9 nucleotides line up with TRBD1. CDR1 is KGHSH and CDR2 is LQKENI in the germline V gene. The CDR3 length is 15 residues. The trim removed 0 bases at V and 7 bases at J, leaving 3 bases unmatched. The DNA of the CDR3 is TGTGCCAGCTCACCACCTAACAGGGGGCTTGAAAAACTGTTTTTT. Amino acids: CASSPPNRGLEKLFF.

The chain has TRBV4-3 and TRBJ2-7; D is perhaps TRBD2 (6 bases). Trimming took off 1 base at V and 1 base at J, with 11 bases between the two ends. Germline V gene data show CDR1 as LGHNA and CDR2 as YSLEER. The CDR3 covers 15 residues. In nucleotides, the CDR3 is TGCGCCAGCAGCCAAGGTTCTAGCGTTTCCTACGAGCAGTACTTC. Its translation is CASSQGSSVSYEQYF.

In this sample, this clone turned up once. This sequence joins TRBV5-4 and TRBJ2-3; 11 bases align to TRBD2. V was pared by 5 bases and J by 1 base, with 3 bases of the junction left unmatched. This CDR3 contains 15 residues. Per the germline V gene, CDR1 is SGHNT and CDR2 is YYREEE (reference sequence). The CDR3 region has the DNA TGTGCCAGCAGACTAGCGGGAGAGGGCACAGATACGCAGTATTTT. Protein: CASRLAGEGTDTQYF.

This clone was seen a single time. The chain recombines TRBV28 with TRBJ2-3; D gene ambiguous. The V gene's germline CDR1 is MDHEN and CDR2 SYDVKM. The CDR3 is 12 amino acids. V was clipped by 4 bases and J by 4 bases, with 6 bases between them. CDR3 DNA sequence: TGTGCCAGCAGTTACCTCCCAGATACGCAGTATTTT. Translating gives CASSYLPDTQYF.

The chain joins TRBV11-3 to TRBJ2-5, with D maybe TRBD2 (6 bases). Germline V gives CDR1 SGHNT, CDR2 YENEEA. This CDR3 is 13 amino acids long. V gave up 3 bases and J gave up 2 bases, with 7 bases separating them. The CDR3: CASSLGLQETQYF. CDR3 in DNA: TGTGCCAGCAGCTTGGGACTTCAAGAGACCCAGTACTTC.

The chain employs TRBV19 and TRBJ1-3; D unresolved. V was clipped by 10 bases and J by 0 bases, with 13 bases between them. The CDR3 loop spans 14 amino acids. Germline CDR1 reads LNHDA; CDR2 reads SQIVND (reference sequence). CDR3 nucleotide sequence: TGTGCCACCGCGGACGGCCTCTCTGGAAACACCATATATTTT. Its protein is CATADGLSGNTIYF.

This clone was picked up one time. The genes are TRBV19 and TRBJ2-1; the match to TRBD2 covers 11 bases. Germline CDR1 LNHDA, CDR2 SQIVND (reference sequence). V lost 1 base, J lost 5 bases, and 4 bases stayed unmatched. The CDR3 length is 16 residues. The DNA of the CDR3 is TGTGCCAGTAGTATAGTGGGACTAGCGGCTAACAATGAGCAGTTCTTC. This sequence encodes CASSIVGLAANNEQFF.

The chain is built from TRBV7-2 and TRBJ1-1, with D possibly matching TRBD1 (5 bases). The CDR3 runs to 15 residues. Germline loops: CDR1 SGHTA, CDR2 FQGNSA. V shed 2 bases and J shed 0 bases, with 10 bases lying between them. CDR3 nucleotides: TGTGCCAGCAGCTTAATCGCAGGGATGAACACTGAAGCTTTCTTT. This codes for CASSLIAGMNTEAFF. The full variable domain, rest sourced from reference TRBV7-2 and TRBJ1-1, is GAGVSQSPSNKVTEKGKDVELRCDPISGHTALYWYRQSLGQGLEFLIYFQGNSAPDKSGLPSDRFSAERTGGSVSTLTIQRTQQEDSAVYLCASSLIAGMNTEAFFGQGTRLTVV.

The J gene is TRBJ2-3, the V gene TRBV11-3; D ambiguous. V was trimmed by 0 bases and J by 9 bases, leaving 7 bases between them. The V gene's germline CDR1 is SGHNT and CDR2 YENEEA. CDR3 length: 12 residues. In nucleotides, the CDR3 is TGTGCCAGCAGCTTAGATCAAGGAACGCAGTATTTT. It encodes CASSLDQGTQYF.

The chain couples TRBV5-4 to TRBJ1-3; no clear D. Germline V gene sequence: CDR1 SGHNT, CDR2 YYREEE (reference sequence). This CDR3 has 14 residues. The V end was cut by 3 bases, the J end by 0 bases, with 7 bases between. DNA for the CDR3: TGTGCCAGCAGCTGGGGATTCTCTGGAAACACCATATATTTT. Translation gives CASSWGFSGNTIYF. Based on the CDR3 plus reference TRBV5-4 and TRBJ1-3, the full variable domain is ETGVTQSPTHLIKTRGQQVTLRCSSQSGHNTVSWYQQALGQGPQFIFQYYREEENGRGNFPPRFSGLQFPNYSSELNVNALELDDSALYLCASSWGFSGNTIYFGEGSWLTVV.

This clone is a singleton in its sample. The chain employs TRBV7-2 and TRBJ2-1; tentative D call: TRBD2 (6 bases). V lost 5 bases and J lost 6, with 11 bases in between. The CDR3 is made up of 13 amino acids. Germline V lookup: CDR1 SGHTA, CDR2 FQGNSA. The CDR3 nucleotides read TGTGCCAGCAGCCCGCTAGCGCTCAATGAGCAGTTCTTC. Protein: CASSPLALNEQFF.

This rearrangement joins TRBV5-4 to TRBJ2-7; TRBD2 agrees at 7 bases. This CDR3 is built from 16 residues. Germline V gene lookup returns CDR1 SGHNT and CDR2 YYREEE (reference sequence). After removal of 4 bases from V and 0 bases from J, the junction contained 10 bases not matched to a gene. The CDR3 bases are TGTGCCAGCAGCCCGATGGGTAGCGGGCTCTCCTACGAGCAGTACTTC. Protein: CASSPMGSGLSYEQYF.

This sequence joins TRBV3-1 (or the pseudogene TRBV3-2) and TRBJ1-2; no firm D call. The CDR3 is 13 residues long. Germline assignment: CDR1 LGHDT and CDR2 YNNKEL (reference sequence). The V end lost 0 bases, the J end lost 7 bases, and 9 bases lay between the germline ends. CDR3: CASSQDVGRGYTF. For the CDR3, the DNA is TGTGCCAGCAGCCAAGACGTTGGTCGTGGCTACACCTTC.

V is TRBV6-2 or TRBV6-3 and J is TRBJ1-5, with D tentatively TRBD1 (5 bases). The CDR3 consists of 16 residues. Trimming removed 3 bases from V and 0 bases from J, with 12 bases in between. Germline CDR1 MNHEY, CDR2 SVGEGT. The CDR3 DNA follows: TGTGCCAGCAGTTATGTTGGGGGATATAGCAATCAGCCCCAGCATTTT. Amino acid sequence: CASSYVGGYSNQPQHF.

This chain connects TRBV5-1 to TRBJ2-3; TRBD2 matches at 7 bases. Germline-derived CDR1 and CDR2 are SGHRS and YFSETQ. The CDR3 is 16 amino acids. Trimming at V came to 2 bases and at J to 0 bases, leaving 6 bases not matched to a gene. CDR3 loop: CASSFGLADSTDTQYF. The CDR3, as DNA: TGCGCCAGCAGCTTTGGTCTAGCGGACAGCACAGATACGCAGTATTTT. Looking up the rest from reference TRBV5-1 and TRBJ2-3 gives the full variable domain: KAGVTQTPRYLIKTRGQQVTLSCSPISGHRSVSWYQQTPGQGLQFLFEYFSETQRNKGNFPGRFSGRQFSNSRSEMNVSTLELGDSALYLCASSFGLADSTDTQYFGPGTRLTVL.

V and J are TRBV28 and TRBJ1-5; 7 bases are shared with TRBD1. The CDR3 has 15 residues. The trim removed 2 bases at V and 8 bases at J, leaving 9 bases unmatched. From germline, CDR1 is MDHEN and CDR2 SYDVKM. As DNA, the CDR3 is TGTGCCAGCAGTTTACTGGGAGGGGGCAGAAAGCCCCAGCATTTT. Amino acid sequence: CASSLLGGGRKPQHF.